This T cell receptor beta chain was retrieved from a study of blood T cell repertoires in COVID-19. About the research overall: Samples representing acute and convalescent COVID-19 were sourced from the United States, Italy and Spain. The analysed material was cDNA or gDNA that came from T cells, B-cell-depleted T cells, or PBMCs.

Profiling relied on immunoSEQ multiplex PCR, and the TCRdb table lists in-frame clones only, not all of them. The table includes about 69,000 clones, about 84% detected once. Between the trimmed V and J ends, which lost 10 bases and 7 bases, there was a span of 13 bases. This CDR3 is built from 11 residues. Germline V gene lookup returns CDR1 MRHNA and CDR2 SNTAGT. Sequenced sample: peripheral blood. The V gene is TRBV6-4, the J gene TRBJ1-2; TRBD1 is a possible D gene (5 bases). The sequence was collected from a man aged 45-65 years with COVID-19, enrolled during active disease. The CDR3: CATGDSFGYTF. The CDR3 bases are TGTGCCACTGGCGACAGCTTTGGCTACACCTTC.